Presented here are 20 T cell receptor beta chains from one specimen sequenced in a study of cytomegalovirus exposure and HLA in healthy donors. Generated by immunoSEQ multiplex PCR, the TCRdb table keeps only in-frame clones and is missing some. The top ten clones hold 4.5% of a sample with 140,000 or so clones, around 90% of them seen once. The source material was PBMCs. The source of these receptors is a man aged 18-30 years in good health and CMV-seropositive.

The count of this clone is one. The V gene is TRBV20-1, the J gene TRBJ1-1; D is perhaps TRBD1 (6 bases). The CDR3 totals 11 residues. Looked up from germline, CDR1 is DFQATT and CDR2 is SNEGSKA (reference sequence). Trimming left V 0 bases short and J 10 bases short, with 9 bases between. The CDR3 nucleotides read TGCAGTGCTAGAGATTCCAGGGGAGCTTTCTTT. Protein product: CSARDSRGAFF.

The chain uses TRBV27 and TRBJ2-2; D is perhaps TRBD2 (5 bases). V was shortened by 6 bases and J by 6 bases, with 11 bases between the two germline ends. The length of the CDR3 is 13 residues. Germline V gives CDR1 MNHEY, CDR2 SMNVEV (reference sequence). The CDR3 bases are TGTGCCAGCAGGCCTAGCAATTCCGGGGAGCTGTTTTTT. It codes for CASRPSNSGELFF.

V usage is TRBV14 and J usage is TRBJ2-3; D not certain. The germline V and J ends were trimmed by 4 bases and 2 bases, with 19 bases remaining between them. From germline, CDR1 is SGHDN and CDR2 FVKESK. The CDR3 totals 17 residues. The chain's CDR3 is CASSPYTVTQLTDTQYF. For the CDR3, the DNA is TGTGCCAGCAGCCCATATACCGTAACTCAACTCACAGATACGCAGTATTTT.

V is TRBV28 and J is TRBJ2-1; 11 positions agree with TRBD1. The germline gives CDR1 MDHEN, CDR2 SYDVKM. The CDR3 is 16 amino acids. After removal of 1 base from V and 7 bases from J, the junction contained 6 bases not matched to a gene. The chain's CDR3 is CASSLLRDRGGNEQFF. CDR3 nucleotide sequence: TGTGCCAGCAGTTTATTGCGGGACAGGGGGGGGAATGAGCAGTTCTTC.

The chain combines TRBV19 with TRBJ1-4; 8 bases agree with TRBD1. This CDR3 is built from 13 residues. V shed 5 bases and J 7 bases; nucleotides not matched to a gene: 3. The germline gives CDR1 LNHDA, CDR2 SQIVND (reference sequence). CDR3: CASSDRGGEKLFF. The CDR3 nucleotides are TGTGCCAGTAGTGACAGGGGTGGTGAAAAACTGTTTTTT.

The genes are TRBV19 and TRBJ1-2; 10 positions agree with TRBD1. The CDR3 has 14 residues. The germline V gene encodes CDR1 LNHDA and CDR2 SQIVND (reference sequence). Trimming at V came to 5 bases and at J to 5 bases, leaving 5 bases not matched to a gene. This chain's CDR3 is CASSPGTGAYGYTF. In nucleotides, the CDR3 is TGTGCCAGTAGTCCCGGGACAGGGGCATATGGCTACACCTTC.

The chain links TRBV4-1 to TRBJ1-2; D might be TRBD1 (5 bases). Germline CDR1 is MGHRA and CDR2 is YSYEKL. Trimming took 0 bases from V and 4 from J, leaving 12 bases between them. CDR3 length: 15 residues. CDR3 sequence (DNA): TGCGCCAGCAGCCAAGAAGGGGTATTGGGCTATGGCTACACCTTC. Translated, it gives CASSQEGVLGYGYTF.

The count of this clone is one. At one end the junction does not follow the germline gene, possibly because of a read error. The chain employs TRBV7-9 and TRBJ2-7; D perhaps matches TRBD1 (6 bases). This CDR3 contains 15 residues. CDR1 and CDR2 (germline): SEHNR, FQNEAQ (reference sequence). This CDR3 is CASSIAGALNYEQYF. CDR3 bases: TGTGCCAGCAGCATAGCAGGGGCCCTCAACTACGAGCAGTACTTC.

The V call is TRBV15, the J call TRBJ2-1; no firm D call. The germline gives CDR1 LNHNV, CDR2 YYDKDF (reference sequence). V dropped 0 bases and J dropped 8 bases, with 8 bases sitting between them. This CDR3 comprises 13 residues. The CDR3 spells CATSRESVDEQFF. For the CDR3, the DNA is TGTGCCACCAGCAGAGAATCCGTCGATGAGCAGTTCTTC.

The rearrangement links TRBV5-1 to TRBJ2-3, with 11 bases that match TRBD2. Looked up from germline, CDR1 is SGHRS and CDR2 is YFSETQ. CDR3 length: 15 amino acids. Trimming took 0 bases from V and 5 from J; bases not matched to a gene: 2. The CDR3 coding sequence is TGCGCCAGCAGCTTGGCTAGCGGGGGGAAAGATACGCAGTATTTT. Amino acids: CASSLASGGKDTQYF.

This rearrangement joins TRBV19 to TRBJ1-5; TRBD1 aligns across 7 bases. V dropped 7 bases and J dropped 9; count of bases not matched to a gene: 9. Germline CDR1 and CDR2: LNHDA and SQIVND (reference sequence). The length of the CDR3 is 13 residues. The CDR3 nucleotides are TGTGCCAGTACTAGGGACAGCCGGAGGCCCCAGCATTTT. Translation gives CASTRDSRRPQHF.

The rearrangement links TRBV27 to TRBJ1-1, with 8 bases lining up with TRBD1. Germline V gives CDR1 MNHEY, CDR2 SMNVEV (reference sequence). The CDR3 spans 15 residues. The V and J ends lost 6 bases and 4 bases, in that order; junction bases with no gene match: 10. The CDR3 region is CASSRSQGARTEAFF. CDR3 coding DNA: TGTGCCAGCAGCCGGTCCCAGGGGGCGCGCACTGAAGCTTTCTTT.

This chain's CDR3 is CALIPGDRVYEQYF. The CDR3 DNA follows: TGTGCCCTGATTCCTGGGGACAGGGTTTACGAGCAGTACTTC. The chain joins TRBV30 to TRBJ2-7; 9 bases map to TRBD1. Germline trimming cut 8 bases from V and 4 bases from J; bases unmatched to any gene: 12. Per the germline V gene, CDR1 is GTSNPN and CDR2 is SVGIG (reference sequence). The CDR3 length is 14 residues.

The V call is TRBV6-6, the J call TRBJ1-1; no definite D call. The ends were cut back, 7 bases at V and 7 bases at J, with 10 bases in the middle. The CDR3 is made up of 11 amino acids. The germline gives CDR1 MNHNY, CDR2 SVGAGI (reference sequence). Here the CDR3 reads CASTYGVEAFF. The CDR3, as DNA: TGTGCCAGCACCTACGGGGTTGAAGCTTTCTTT.

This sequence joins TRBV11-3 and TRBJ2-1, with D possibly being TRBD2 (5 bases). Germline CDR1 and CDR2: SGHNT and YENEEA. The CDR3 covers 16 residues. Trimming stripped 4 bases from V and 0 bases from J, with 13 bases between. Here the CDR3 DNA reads TGTGCCAGCAGCTCCGTGAGCGGAGGCTCCTACAATGAGCAGTTCTTC. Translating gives CASSSVSGGSYNEQFF.

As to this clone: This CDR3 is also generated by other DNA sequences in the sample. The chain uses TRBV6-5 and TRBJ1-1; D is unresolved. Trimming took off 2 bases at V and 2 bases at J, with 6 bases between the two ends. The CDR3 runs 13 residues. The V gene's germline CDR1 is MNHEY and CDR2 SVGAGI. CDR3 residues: CASSYTGNTEAFF. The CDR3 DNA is TGTGCCAGCAGTTACACGGGTAACACTGAAGCTTTCTTT.

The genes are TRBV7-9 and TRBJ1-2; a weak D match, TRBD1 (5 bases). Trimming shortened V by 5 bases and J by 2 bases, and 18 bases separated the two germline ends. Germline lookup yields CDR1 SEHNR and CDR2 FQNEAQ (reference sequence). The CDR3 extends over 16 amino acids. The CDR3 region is CASSPGGGTANYGYTF. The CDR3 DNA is TGTGCCAGCAGCCCTGGCGGAGGGACGGCGAACTATGGCTACACCTTC.

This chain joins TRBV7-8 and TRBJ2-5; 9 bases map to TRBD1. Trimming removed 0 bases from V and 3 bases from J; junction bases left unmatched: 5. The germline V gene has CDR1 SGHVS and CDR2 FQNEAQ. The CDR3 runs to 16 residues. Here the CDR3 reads CASSLALGTGKETQYF. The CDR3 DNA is TGTGCCAGCAGCTTAGCCCTCGGGACAGGGAAAGAGACCCAGTACTTC. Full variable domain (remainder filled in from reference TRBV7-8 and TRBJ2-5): GAGVSQSPRYKVAKRGQDVALRCDPISGHVSLFWYQQALGQGPEFLTYFQNEAQLDKSGLPSDRFFAERPEGSVSTLKIQRTQQEDSAVYLCASSLALGTGKETQYFGPGTRLLVL.

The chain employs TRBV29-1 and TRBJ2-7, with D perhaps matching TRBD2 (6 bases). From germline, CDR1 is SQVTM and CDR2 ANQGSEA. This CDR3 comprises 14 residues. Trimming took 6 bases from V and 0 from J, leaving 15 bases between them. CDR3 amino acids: CSVKNGGSSYEQYF. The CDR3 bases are TGCAGCGTCAAAAATGGGGGGAGCTCCTACGAGCAGTACTTC.

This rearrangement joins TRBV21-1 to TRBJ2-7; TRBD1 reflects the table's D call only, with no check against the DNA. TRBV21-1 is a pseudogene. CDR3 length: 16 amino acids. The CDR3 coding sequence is TGTGCCAGCAGCACCACACACAGGGGCCTACCCTACGAGCAGTACTTC. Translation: CASSTTHRGLPYEQYF.